This is a list of T cell receptor beta chains from one sample in a study of T cell responses to AZD1222 COVID-19 vaccine. Libraries were prepared by immunoSEQ multiplex PCR; TCRdb keeps only in-frame clonotypes and omits some of them. The repertoire includes under 150,000 clones, roughly 93% of them detected once, and 9.3% sits in the top ten. The source material was peripheral blood, sampled 28 days after the second AZD1222 dose. Source of these receptors: an adult who received the AZD1222 COVID-19 vaccine. The CDR3 runs from the conserved cysteine through the conserved F or W. D genes are given only for firm matches. Size values are once, few and many counts, or a class for expanded clones, and some rows have none.

j_gene,len,d_gene,abundance,v_gene,CDR3aa,CDR3nt
TRBJ1-6,14,-,-,TRBV9,CASSSRVTNSPLHF,TGTGCCAGCAGCTCACGGGTTACGAATTCACCCCTCCACTTT
TRBJ2-7,13,TRBD2,-,TRBV7-2,CASSFGLAGEQYF,TGTGCCAGCAGCTTTGGTCTAGCGGGGGAGCAGTACTTC
TRBJ2-1,13,-,-,TRBV6-4,CASSDYTRNEQFF,TGTGCCAGCAGTGACTACACCCGGAATGAGCAGTTCTTC
TRBJ1-2,14,TRBD1,few,TRBV10-3,CAISEPDRAYGYTF,TGTGCCATCAGTGAGCCGGACAGGGCCTATGGCTACACCTTC
TRBJ1-3,14,-,-,TRBV6-5,CASTGLSSGNTIYF,TGTGCCAGCACCGGGTTATCCTCTGGAAACACCATATATTTT
TRBJ1-1,11,-,once,TRBV19,CASSLRAEAFF,TGTGCCAGTAGTTTGAGGGCTGAAGCTTTCTTT
TRBJ1-6,15,TRBD1,-,TRBV7-9,CASSWRQGYNSPLHF,TGTGCCAGCAGCTGGAGACAGGGATATAATTCACCCCTCCACTTT
TRBJ2-7,14,-,-,TRBV6-5,CASSYSQGQIEQYF,TGTGCCAGCAGTTACTCCCAGGGTCAGATCGAGCAGTACTTC
TRBJ1-5,13,-,-,TRBV5-1,CASSSQGLQPQHF,TGCGCCAGCAGTTCGCAAGGACTTCAGCCCCAGCATTTT
TRBJ2-7,13,TRBD2,once,TRBV6-5,CASTLAGVYEQYF,TGTGCCAGCACCCTAGCGGGAGTATACGAGCAGTACTTC
TRBJ2-5,14,-,-,TRBV2,CASSEGGPQETQYF,TGTGCCAGCAGTGAAGGGGGTCCCCAAGAGACCCAGTACTTC
TRBJ1-4,14,-,-,TRBV28,CATMEGPREEKLFF,TGTGCCACCATGGAAGGGCCCAGGGAGGAAAAACTGTTTTTT
TRBJ2-3,16,TRBD1,once,TRBV7-2,CASSLIQGAPSDTQYF,TGTGCCAGCAGCTTGATACAGGGGGCCCCTTCAGATACGCAGTATTTT
TRBJ2-1,14,-,-,TRBV19,CASSIGANNNEQFF,TGTGCCAGTAGTATCGGGGCGAATAACAATGAGCAGTTCTTC
TRBJ2-3,15,TRBD2,-,TRBV5-1,CASSNSGMGADTQYF,TGCGCCAGCAGCAATAGCGGGATGGGGGCAGATACGCAGTATTTT
TRBJ2-7,15,-,-,TRBV5-6,CASSFFLARGYEQYF,TGTGCCAGCAGCTTTTTTTTAGCGAGGGGCTACGAGCAGTACTTC
TRBJ1-1,15,-,-,TRBV4-3,CASSQDRGANTEAFF,TGCGCCAGCAGCCAAGACAGGGGCGCGAACACTGAAGCTTTCTTT
TRBJ1-1,14,-,-,TRBV7-2,CASSLANWLTEAFF,TGTGCCAGCAGCTTAGCGAATTGGCTCACTGAAGCTTTCTTT